This T cell receptor (beta chain) was obtained from a study of CD8 T cells in ankylosing spondylitis. Via MiXCR, TCRdb re-called the 5' RACE reads, giving one row per CDR3 protein. The sample yields 150,000 to 200,000 distinct CDR3 sequences, around 8.9% seen once. This CDR3 is 18 amino acids long. J was trimmed by 0 bases and V by 1 base; bases with no gene match: 12. Germline CDR1 reads GTSNPN; CDR2 reads SVGIG (reference sequence). This clonotype was seen only a few times. Material: blood, either unsorted or a sorted T cell fraction (not recorded which). This TCR was recovered from a female donor with ankylosing spondylitis or in good health (not recorded which). This sequence joins TRBV30 and TRBJ2-1; TRBD1 aligns across 7 bases. CDR3 nucleotide sequence: TGTGCCTGGAGTGGGACTCGGGACAGAGGGGTCTCCTACAATGAGCAGTTCTTC. Protein sequence: CAWSGTRDRGVSYNEQFF.